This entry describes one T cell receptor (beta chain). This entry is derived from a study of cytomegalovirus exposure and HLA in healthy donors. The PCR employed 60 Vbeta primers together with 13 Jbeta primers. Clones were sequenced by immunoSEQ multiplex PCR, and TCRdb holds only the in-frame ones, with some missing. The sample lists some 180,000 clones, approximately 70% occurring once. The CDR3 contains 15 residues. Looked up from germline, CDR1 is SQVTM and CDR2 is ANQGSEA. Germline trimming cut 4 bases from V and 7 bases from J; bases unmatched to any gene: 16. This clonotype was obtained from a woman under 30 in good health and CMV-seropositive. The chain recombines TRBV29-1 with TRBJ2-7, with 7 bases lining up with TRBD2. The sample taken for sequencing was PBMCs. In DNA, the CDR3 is TGCAGCGTTGGGGAGGGGTTCCTTGGCTTGGGGGAGCAGTACTTC. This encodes CSVGEGFLGLGEQYF.